Listed below are T cell receptor beta chains from one sample, sequenced in a study of blood T cell repertoires in COVID-19. The data were produced by immunoSEQ multiplex PCR, yet TCRdb's version contains in-frame clones alone and is incomplete. Counted here are about 35,000 clones, 85% to 90% occurring once; the ten biggest clones make up about two fifths. Sequences were obtained from peripheral blood. These receptors were obtained from a man between 60 and 70 years old with active or convalescent COVID-19. CDR3s include the opening cysteine and the closing phenylalanine or tryptophan. The order of the fields is clone size, D gene, V gene, J gene, CDR3 protein, CDR3 DNA. D genes are given only for firm matches. Size values are once, few and many counts, or a class for expanded clones, and some rows have none.

size: .
D: .
V: TRBV2
J: TRBJ1-2
CDR3: CASFGTNGYTF
DNA: TGTGCCAGCTTCGGGACAAATGGCTACACCTTC

size: .
D: .
V: TRBV5-1
J: TRBJ2-3
CDR3: CASSLAGHVTDTQYF
DNA: TGCGCCAGCAGCTTGGCTGGACACGTCACAGATACGCAGTATTTT

size: .
D: .
V: TRBV5-1
J: TRBJ1-1
CDR3: CASRLQAGLTEAFF
DNA: TGCGCCAGCCGATTGCAGGCAGGGCTGACTGAAGCTTTCTTT

size: .
D: .
V: TRBV5-1
J: TRBJ1-3
CDR3: CASSPVGGSGNTIYF
DNA: TGCGCCAGCTCGCCCGTCGGGGGCTCTGGAAACACCATATATTTT

size: .
D: TRBD1
V: TRBV6-5
J: TRBJ2-3
CDR3: CASDRGMADTQYF
DNA: TGTGCCAGCGACAGGGGGATGGCAGATACGCAGTATTTT

size: .
D: .
V: TRBV5-1
J: TRBJ1-1
CDR3: CASSLASEAFF
DNA: TGCGCCAGCAGCTTGGCCAGTGAAGCTTTCTTT

size: .
D: .
V: TRBV5-5
J: TRBJ2-5
CDR3: CASSLVPTGKETQYF
DNA: TGTGCCAGCAGCTTGGTTCCAACGGGTAAAGAGACCCAGTACTTC

size: once
D: TRBD1
V: TRBV20-1
J: TRBJ1-2
CDR3: CSASTGTGLNYGYTF
DNA: TGCAGTGCTAGTACCGGGACAGGGCTTAACTATGGCTACACCTTC

size: .
D: .
V: TRBV4-2
J: TRBJ2-3
CDR3: CASSQDPRRGDTQYF
DNA: TGTGCCAGCAGCCAAGATCCGCGCCGAGGGGATACGCAGTATTTT

size: .
D: .
V: TRBV19
J: TRBJ1-5
CDR3: CASSKRRGLQPQHF
DNA: TGTGCCAGTTCCAAAAGGCGGGGTCTTCAGCCCCAGCATTTT

size: .
D: TRBD1
V: TRBV9
J: TRBJ1-1
CDR3: CASSVGTGTGDTEAFF
DNA: TGTGCCAGCAGCGTAGGAACTGGGACAGGGGACACTGAAGCTTTCTTT

size: .
D: .
V: TRBV19
J: TRBJ1-1
CDR3: CASSPTRWARNTEAFF
DNA: TGTGCCAGTAGTCCAACCAGGTGGGCACGGAACACTGAAGCTTTCTTT

size: .
D: TRBD1
V: TRBV5-1
J: TRBJ1-6
CDR3: CASSSGGGGQHNSPLHF
DNA: TGCGCCAGCAGCTCAGGAGGGGGCGGACAACATAATTCACCCCTCCACTTT

size: once
D: .
V: TRBV15
J: TRBJ1-1
CDR3: CATSGGGHTEAFF
DNA: TGTGCCACCAGCGGGGGAGGGCACACTGAAGCTTTCTTT

size: .
D: TRBD2
V: TRBV5-4
J: TRBJ2-1
CDR3: CASSLGGASGSNEQFF
DNA: TGTGCCAGCAGCTTGGGGGGGGCTAGCGGGAGTAATGAGCAGTTCTTC

size: .
D: TRBD2
V: TRBV25-1
J: TRBJ2-2
CDR3: CASSLPGLEDTGELFF
DNA: TGTGCCAGCAGTCTACCGGGACTAGAGGACACCGGGGAGCTGTTTTTT

size: .
D: .
V: TRBV18
J: TRBJ1-1
CDR3: CASSRGRGAFF
DNA: TGTGCCAGCTCTAGAGGGAGGGGAGCTTTCTTT

size: .
D: .
V: TRBV4-1
J: TRBJ2-1
CDR3: CASSQEGGYEQFF
DNA: TGCGCCAGCAGCCAAGAAGGGGGTTATGAGCAGTTCTTC